There are many counts of the clone carrying this TCR beta chain. The antigen is not known. The data belong to a study of T cell repertoires in cytomegalovirus infection. Study-level background: Well-studied HLA-B-restricted CMV epitopes were used in the study alongside recently identified HLA-C-restricted ones. Matching HLA type and CMV infection were both indicated by public TCR beta signatures. Study-level results: Identification of carriers of CMV plus the relevant HLA was achieved through cumulative public TCR beta family frequency.

A single record per CDR3 protein comes from TCRdb applying MiXCR to the reads. Of 310,000 or so distinct CDR3 sequences listed, roughly 25% are singletons. The CDR3 extends over 15 amino acids. CDR1 and CDR2 from the germline V gene are SGHVS and FNYEAQ. Losses at the gene ends were 3 bases for V and 9 bases for J; bases not matched to a gene: 7. The TCR comes from a human donor in good health (CMV status not recorded). Some clones in this sample may be carry-over from other donors' samples. Sequenced material: cultured PBMCs, taken from culture after CMV antigen stimulation. The chain recombines TRBV7-6 with TRBJ2-2; 10 nucleotides align to TRBD2. CDR3 amino acids: CASSFPSGRARELFF. CDR3 DNA sequence: TGTGCCAGCAGCTTCCCCAGCGGGAGGGCCCGGGAGCTGTTTTTT.